The clone carrying this T cell receptor beta chain appeared a few times. This sample is part of a study of brain T cells in children with intractable seizures. The CDR3 length is 14 residues. V lost 0 bases to trimming and J lost 2 bases, with 7 bases between them. CDR1 and CDR2 from the germline V gene are SEHNR and FQNEAQ (reference sequence). Time point meaning: blood from clinic visit 5 months post-surgery; TSC patient then seizure free. TCRdb's copy holds only in-frame clones and misses some; the assay was immunoSEQ multiplex PCR. The repertoire holds 340,000 or so clones, nearly 95% seen once, with around 5% in the top ten.

The source was peripheral blood, collected 4 to 5 months after surgery. J is TRBJ1-2 and V is TRBV7-9; no reliable D call. This receptor was identified in a boy in the first two years of life with tuberous sclerosis and intractable seizures. This CDR3 reads CASSLAPENYGYTF. The DNA of the CDR3 is TGTGCCAGCAGCTTAGCTCCCGAGAACTATGGCTACACCTTC.